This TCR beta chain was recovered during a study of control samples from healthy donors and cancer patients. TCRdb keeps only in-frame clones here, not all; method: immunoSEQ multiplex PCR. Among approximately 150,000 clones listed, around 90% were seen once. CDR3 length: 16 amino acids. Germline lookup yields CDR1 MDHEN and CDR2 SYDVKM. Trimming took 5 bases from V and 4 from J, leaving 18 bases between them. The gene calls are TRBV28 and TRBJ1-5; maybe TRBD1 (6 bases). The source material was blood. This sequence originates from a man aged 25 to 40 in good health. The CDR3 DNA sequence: TGTGCCAGCAGTAATCTACAGGGTGTAGCAAATCAGCCCCAGCATTTT. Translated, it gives CASSNLQGVANQPQHF.